The clone carrying this TCR beta chain was observed at least ten times. Donors each provided roughly 11 milliliters of peripheral blood. Per sample, at least 6 micrograms of total RNA were extracted. The use of a sample-barcoded 5' primer and a J-beta primer mix characterized a second PCR of roughly 6 to 11 cycles. TCRdb reanalysed the 5' RACE reads using MiXCR and keeps one entry per CDR3 protein. This sample has 600,000 to 850,000 distinct CDR3 sequences, with roughly 43% found just once. Germline CDR1 is MNHNY and CDR2 is SVGAGI (reference sequence). J lost 8 bases, V lost 7 bases, and 11 bases had no gene match. The CDR3 runs 14 residues. This record belongs to a study of blood T cells in healthy people across ages.

This chain links TRBV6-6 with TRBJ1-5; 7 nucleotides match TRBD1. This receptor was taken from a woman aged 60-70 years in good health. Sequencing used blood. The CDR3 is CASTNTGEGKPQHF. The CDR3 region has the DNA TGTGCCAGCACCAACACAGGGGAGGGAAAGCCCCAGCATTTT.